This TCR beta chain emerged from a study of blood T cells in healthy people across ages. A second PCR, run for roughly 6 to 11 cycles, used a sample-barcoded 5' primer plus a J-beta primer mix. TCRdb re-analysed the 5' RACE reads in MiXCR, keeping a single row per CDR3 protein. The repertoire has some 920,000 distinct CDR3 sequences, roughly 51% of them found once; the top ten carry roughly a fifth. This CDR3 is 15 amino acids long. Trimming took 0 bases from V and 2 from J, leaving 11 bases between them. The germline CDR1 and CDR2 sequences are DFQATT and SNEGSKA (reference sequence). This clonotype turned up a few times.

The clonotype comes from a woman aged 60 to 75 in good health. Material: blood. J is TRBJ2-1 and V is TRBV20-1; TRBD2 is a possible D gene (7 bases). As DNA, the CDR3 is TGCAGTGCTAGAGATCAAGGGGGGGCCTACAATGAGCAGTTCTTC. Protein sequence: CSARDQGGAYNEQFF.